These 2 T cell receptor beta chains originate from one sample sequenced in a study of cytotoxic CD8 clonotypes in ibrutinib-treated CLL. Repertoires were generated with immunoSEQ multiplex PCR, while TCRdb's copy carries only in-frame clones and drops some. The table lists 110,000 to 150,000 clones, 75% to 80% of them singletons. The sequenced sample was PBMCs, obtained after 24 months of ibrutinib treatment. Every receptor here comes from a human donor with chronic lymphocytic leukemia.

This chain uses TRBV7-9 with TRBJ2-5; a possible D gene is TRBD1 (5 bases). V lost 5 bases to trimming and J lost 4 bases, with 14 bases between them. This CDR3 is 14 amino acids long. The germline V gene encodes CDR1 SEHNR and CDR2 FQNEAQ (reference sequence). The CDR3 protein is CASSHGWGGETQYF. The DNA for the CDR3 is TGTGCCAGCAGCCACGGGTGGGGCGGAGAGACCCAGTACTTC.

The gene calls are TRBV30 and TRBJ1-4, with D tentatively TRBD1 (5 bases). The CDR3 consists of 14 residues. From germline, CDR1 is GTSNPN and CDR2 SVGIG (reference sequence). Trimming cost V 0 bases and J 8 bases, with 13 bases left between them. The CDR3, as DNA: TGTGCCTGGAGTGTACGGGGGGGAGGCGAAAAACTGTTTTTT. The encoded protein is CAWSVRGGGEKLFF.